This TCR beta chain appears in the sequencing data of a study of technical replicates of blood from a few donors. Trimming left V 7 bases short and J 0 bases short, with 18 bases between. CDR3 length: 16 residues. Germline-derived CDR1 and CDR2 are SEHNR and FQNEAQ (reference sequence). The data were produced by immunoSEQ multiplex PCR, yet TCRdb's version contains in-frame clones alone and is incomplete. The repertoire consists of some 62,000 clones, with more than 75% occurring once and the leading ten covering about 5.2%. Sequenced: PBMCs. This TCR came from a human donor in good health. Some clones in this sample may be carry-over from other donors' samples. V gene TRBV7-9 combines with J gene TRBJ1-1; maybe TRBD1 (5 bases). This chain's CDR3 is CASIPSGGTVNTEAFF. The CDR3 region has the DNA TGTGCCAGCATCCCAAGCGGGGGAACAGTGAACACTGAAGCTTTCTTT.